This TCR beta chain was profiled in a study of blood T cell repertoires in COVID-19. Across the whole study: Samples taken during acute and convalescent COVID-19 were collected in the United States, Italy and Spain. From T cells, B-cell-depleted T cells, or PBMCs came the material, which was cDNA or gDNA.

Germline V gene lookup returns CDR1 LNHNV and CDR2 YYDKDF (reference sequence). This CDR3 comprises 15 residues. The junction had 6 bases not matched to a gene; V was cut back by 5 bases and J by 1 base. In the study's own analysis: Amplified reference gene primers provided the basis for estimating nucleated cell counts. The assay was immunoSEQ multiplex PCR, and TCRdb's table has in-frame clones only and misses some. That table gives V, J and clone size, and the DNA gave D and trimming. The sample records approximately 240,000 clones, approximately 79% being singletons. This clonotype originated in a woman older than 75 with active or convalescent COVID-19. The chain joins TRBV15 to TRBJ2-3, with 7 bases matching TRBD2. Sequenced: peripheral blood. CDR3 nucleotide sequence: TGTGCCACCAGCGCCAGCGGGGCCGGCACAGATACGCAGTATTTT. Amino acids: CATSASGAGTDTQYF.